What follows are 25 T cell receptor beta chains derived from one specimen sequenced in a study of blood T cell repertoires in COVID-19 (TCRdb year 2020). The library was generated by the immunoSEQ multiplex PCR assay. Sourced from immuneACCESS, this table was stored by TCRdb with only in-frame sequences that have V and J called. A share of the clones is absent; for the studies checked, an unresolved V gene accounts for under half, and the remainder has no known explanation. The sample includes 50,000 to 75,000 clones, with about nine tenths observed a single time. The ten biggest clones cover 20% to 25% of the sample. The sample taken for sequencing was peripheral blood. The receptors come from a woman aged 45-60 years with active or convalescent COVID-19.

The CDR3 is CASSQDHRGLADYYEQYF. The CDR3 DNA is TGCGCCAGCAGCCAAGATCATAGGGGACTAGCGGATTACTACGAGCAGTACTTC. The chain employs TRBV4-1 and TRBJ2-7; 11 bases are a match to TRBD2. Germline trimming cut 0 bases from V and 3 bases from J; bases unmatched to any gene: 10. The CDR3 extends over 18 amino acids. CDR1 and CDR2 from the germline V gene are MGHRA and YSYEKL.

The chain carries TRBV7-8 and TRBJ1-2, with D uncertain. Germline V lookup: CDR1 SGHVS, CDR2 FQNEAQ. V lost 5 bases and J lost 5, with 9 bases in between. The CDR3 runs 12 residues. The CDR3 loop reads CASSQQPYGYTF. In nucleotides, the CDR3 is TGTGCCAGCAGCCAACAACCATATGGCTACACCTTC.

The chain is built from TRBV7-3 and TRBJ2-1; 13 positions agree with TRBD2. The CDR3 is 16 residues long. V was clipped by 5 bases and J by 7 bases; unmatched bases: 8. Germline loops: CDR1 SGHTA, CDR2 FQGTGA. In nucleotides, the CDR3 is TGTGCCAGCAGCCCCCCTAGACTAGCGGGAGGAAATGAGCAGTTCTTC. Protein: CASSPPRLAGGNEQFF.

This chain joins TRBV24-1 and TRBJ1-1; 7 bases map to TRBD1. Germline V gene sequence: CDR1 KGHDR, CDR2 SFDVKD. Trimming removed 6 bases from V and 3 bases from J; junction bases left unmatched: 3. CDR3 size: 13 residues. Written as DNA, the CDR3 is TGTGCCACCAGTACAGGGGAGGACACTGAAGCTTTCTTT. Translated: CATSTGEDTEAFF.

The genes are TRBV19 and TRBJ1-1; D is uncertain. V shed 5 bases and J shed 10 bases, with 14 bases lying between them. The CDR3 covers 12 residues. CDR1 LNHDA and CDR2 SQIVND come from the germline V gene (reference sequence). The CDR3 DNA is TGTGCCAGTAGTCCTGGGAGGGTAGGAGCTTTCTTT. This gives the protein CASSPGRVGAFF.

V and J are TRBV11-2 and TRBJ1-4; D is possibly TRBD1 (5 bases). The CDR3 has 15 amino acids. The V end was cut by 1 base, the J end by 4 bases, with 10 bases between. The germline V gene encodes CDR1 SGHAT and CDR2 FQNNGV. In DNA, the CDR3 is TGTGCCAGCAGCTTAGCGGGCAGGGATAATGAAAAACTGTTTTTT. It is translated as CASSLAGRDNEKLFF. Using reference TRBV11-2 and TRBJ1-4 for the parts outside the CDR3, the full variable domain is EAGVAQSPRYKIIEKRQSVAFWCNPISGHATLYWYQQILGQGPKLLIQFQNNGVVDDSQLPKDRFSAERLKGVDSTLKIQPAKLEDSAVYLCASSLAGRDNEKLFFGSGTQLSVL.

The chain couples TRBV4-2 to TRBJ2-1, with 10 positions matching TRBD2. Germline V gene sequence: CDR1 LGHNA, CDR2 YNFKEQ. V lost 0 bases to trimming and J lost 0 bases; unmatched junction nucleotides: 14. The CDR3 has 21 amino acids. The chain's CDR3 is CASSQDQIGTSDFSSYNEQFF. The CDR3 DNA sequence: TGTGCCAGCAGCCAAGATCAAATTGGGACTAGCGATTTCAGCTCCTACAATGAGCAGTTCTTC.

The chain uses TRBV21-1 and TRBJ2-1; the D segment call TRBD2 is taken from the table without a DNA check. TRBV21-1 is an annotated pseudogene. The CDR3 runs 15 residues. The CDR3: CASSKVPSGHNEQFF. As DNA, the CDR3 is TGTGCCAGCAGCAAAGTTCCTAGCGGGCACAATGAGCAGTTCTTC.

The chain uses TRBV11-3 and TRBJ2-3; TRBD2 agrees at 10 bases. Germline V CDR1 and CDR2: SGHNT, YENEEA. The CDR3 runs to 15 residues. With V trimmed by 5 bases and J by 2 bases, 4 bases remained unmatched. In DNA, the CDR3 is TGTGCCAGCAGCCAAGGACTAGCGGTCACAGATACGCAGTATTTT. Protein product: CASSQGLAVTDTQYF. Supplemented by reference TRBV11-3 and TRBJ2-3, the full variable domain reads EAGVVQSPRYKIIEKKQPVAFWCNPISGHNTLYWYLQNLGQGPELLIRYENEEAVDDSQLPKDRFSAERLKGVDSTLKIQPAELGDSAVYLCASSQGLAVTDTQYFGPGTRLTVL.

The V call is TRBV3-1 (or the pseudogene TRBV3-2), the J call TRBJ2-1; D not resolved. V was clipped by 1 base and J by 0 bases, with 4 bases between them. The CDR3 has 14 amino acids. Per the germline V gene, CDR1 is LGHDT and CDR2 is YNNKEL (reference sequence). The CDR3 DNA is TGTGCCAGCAGCCAAGCGGGCTCCTACAATGAGCAGTTCTTC. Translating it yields CASSQAGSYNEQFF.

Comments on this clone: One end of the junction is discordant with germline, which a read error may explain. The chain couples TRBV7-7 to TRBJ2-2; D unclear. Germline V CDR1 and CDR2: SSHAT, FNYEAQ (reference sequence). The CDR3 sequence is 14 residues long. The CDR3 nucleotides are TGTGCTAGCAGCTTAGGGCAGTCTGGCGGGGAGCTGTTTTTT. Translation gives CASSLGQSGGELFF.

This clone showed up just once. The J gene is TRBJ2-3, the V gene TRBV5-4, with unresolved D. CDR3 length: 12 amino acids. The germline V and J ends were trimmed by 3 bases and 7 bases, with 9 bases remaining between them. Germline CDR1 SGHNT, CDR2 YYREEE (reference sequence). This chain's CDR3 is CASSSTVNTQYF. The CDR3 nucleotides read TGTGCCAGCAGCTCGACTGTTAATACGCAGTATTTT.

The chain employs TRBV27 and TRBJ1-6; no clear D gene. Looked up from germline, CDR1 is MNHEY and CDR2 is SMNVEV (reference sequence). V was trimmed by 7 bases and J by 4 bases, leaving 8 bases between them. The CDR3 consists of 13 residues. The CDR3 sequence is CASTAMYNSPLHF. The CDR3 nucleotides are TGTGCCAGCACAGCGATGTATAATTCACCCCTCCACTTT.

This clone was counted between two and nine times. CDR3 in DNA: TGTGCCAGCAGCCCTCTAGCGGCCATGGGCACAGATACGCAGTATTTT. Translated: CASSPLAAMGTDTQYF. J is TRBJ2-3 and V is TRBV7-2; 7 bases match TRBD2. The CDR3 spans 16 residues. Germline values: CDR1 SGHTA, CDR2 FQGNSA. The J segment lost 1 base and the V segment lost 5 bases, leaving 9 bases of the junction unmatched.

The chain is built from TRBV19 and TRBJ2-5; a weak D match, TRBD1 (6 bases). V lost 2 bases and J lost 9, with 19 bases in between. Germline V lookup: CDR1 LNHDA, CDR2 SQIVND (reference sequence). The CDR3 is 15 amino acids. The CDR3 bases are TGTGCCAGTAGTATAAACTCGGACAGCGGTACGGCCCAGTACTTC. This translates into CASSINSDSGTAQYF.

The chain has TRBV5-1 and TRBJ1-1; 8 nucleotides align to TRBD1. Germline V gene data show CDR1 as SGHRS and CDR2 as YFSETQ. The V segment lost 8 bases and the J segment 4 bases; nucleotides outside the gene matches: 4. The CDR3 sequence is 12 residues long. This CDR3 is CASSGGPTEAFF. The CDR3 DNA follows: TGCGCCAGTTCAGGGGGCCCCACTGAAGCTTTCTTT.

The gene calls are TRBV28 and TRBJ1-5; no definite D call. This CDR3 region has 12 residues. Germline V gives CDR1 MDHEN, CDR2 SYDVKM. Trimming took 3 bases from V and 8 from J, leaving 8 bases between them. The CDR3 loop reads CASSFREEPQHF. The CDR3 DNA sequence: TGTGCCAGCAGTTTTCGTGAGGAGCCCCAGCATTTT.

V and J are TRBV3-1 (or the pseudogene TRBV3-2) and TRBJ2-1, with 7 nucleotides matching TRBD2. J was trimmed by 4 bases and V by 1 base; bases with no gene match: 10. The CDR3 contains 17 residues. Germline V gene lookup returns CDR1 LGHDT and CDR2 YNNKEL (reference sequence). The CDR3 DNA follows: TGTGCCAGCAGCCAAGCATCTCTAGCGGAAGTTTACAATGAGCAGTTCTTC. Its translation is CASSQASLAEVYNEQFF.

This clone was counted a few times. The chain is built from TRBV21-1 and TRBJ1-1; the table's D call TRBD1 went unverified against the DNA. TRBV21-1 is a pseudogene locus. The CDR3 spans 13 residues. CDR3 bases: TGTGCCAGCGGGGAAGGGGTCGGCACTGAAGCTTTCTTT. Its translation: CASGEGVGTEAFF.

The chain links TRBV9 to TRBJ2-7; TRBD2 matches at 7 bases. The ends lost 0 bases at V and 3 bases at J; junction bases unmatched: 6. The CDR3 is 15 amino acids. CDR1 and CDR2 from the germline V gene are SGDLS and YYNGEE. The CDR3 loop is CASSVGGLPFYEQYF. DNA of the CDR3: TGTGCCAGCAGCGTAGGGGGACTACCCTTCTACGAGCAGTACTTC.

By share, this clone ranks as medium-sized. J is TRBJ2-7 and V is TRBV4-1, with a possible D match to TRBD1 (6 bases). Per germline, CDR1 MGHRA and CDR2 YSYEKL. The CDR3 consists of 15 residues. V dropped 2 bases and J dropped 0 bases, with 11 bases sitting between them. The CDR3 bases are TGCGCCAGCAGCCAATCGACAGGATTCTCCTACGAGCAGTACTTC. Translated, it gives CASSQSTGFSYEQYF.

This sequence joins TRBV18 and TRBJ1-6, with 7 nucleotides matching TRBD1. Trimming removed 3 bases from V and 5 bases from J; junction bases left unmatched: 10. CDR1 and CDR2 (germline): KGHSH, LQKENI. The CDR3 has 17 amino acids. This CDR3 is CASSPRIPGTDNSPLHF. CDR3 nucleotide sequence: TGTGCCAGCTCACCGAGGATACCCGGGACAGATAATTCACCCCTCCACTTT.

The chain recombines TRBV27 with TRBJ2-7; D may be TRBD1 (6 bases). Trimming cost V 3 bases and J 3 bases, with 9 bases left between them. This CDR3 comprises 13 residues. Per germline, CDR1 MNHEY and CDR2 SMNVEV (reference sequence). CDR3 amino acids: CASSFHRDYEQYF. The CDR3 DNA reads TGTGCCAGCAGTTTCCACAGGGACTACGAGCAGTACTTC.

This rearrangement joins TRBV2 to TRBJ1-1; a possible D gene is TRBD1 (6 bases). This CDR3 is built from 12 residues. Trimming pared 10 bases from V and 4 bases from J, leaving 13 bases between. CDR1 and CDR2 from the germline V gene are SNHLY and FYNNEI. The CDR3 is CATEGGGTEAFF. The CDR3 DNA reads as TGTGCCACCGAAGGGGGGGGCACTGAAGCTTTCTTT.

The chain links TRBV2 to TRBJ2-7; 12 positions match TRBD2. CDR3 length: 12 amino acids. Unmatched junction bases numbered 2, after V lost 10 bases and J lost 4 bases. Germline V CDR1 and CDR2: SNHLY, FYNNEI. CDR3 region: CATGTSGYEQYF. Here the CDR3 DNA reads TGTGCCACCGGGACTAGCGGGTACGAGCAGTACTTC.